Sequencing of this T cell receptor (beta chain) was carried out in a study of regulatory T cells in long-lasting Graves disease. This CDR3 is built from 16 residues. The V end was cut by 0 bases, the J end by 4 bases, with 13 bases between. The germline V gene has CDR1 ENHRY and CDR2 SYGVKD. Libraries of TCR beta came from iRepertoire HTBI primers plus Arm-PCR of CDR3 regions. MiXCR, run by TCRdb on the multiplex PCR reads, gives a single entry per CDR3 protein. This sample carries more than 350,000 distinct CDR3 sequences, 20% to 25% of them seen once, and the ten largest clones take around an eighth. Described time point: persistent/refractory GD, antithyroid drugs over 5 years with positive TRAb. Extracted RNA from PBMCs served as the source of the TCR library. Recruitment took place at an endocrinology department in Xi'an, China.

Sequences were derived from peripheral blood mononuclear cells (PBMCs), sampled when the disease was refractory, from a patient treated with antithyroid drugs. This clonotype was obtained from a female donor with Graves disease. The rearrangement links TRBV10-3 to TRBJ2-1, with D maybe TRBD1 (7 bases). The CDR3 nucleotides read TGTGCCATCAGTGAGTCTTCGGGGGACAGATACAATGAGCAGTTCTTC. Translated, it gives CAISESSGDRYNEQFF.